These 28 T cell receptor beta chains were sequenced from one sample in a study of CD8 T cells in Susac syndrome. RNA in amounts of about 0.5 to 1 ug was reverse transcribed with random hexamers. TCRdb itself ran the immunoSEQ multiplex PCR reads through MiXCR, one entry per CDR3 protein. The sample contains some 260,000 distinct CDR3 sequences, 93% of which appear only once. Sequencing was done on a sample of CD4+ T cells from PBMCs. The source is a human donor with multiple sclerosis.

This clonotype was seen only once. The rearrangement links TRBV12-3 or TRBV12-4 to TRBJ2-3; TRBD1 might be the D (6 bases). The ends were cut back, 3 bases at V and 3 bases at J, with 13 bases in the middle. The CDR3 is made up of 15 amino acids. The CDR3 region is CASSFRGLGTDTQYF. CDR3 sequence (DNA): TGTGCCAGCAGTTTCAGGGGATTGGGGACAGATACGCAGTATTTT.

The chain couples TRBV12-3 or TRBV12-4 to TRBJ2-2; D might be TRBD1 (6 bases). This CDR3 contains 14 residues. The germline V and J ends were trimmed by 5 bases and 9 bases, with 16 bases remaining between them. The DNA for the CDR3 is TGTGCCAGCAGTATCCCACAGGGATTCAGGGAGCTGTTTTTT. This codes for CASSIPQGFRELFF.

The chain recombines TRBV19 with TRBJ2-5; tentative D call: TRBD1 (6 bases). Germline CDR1 and CDR2: LNHDA and SQIVND (reference sequence). CDR3 size: 13 residues. Between the trimmed V and J ends, which lost 3 bases and 1 base, there was a span of 6 bases. CDR3 DNA: TGTGCCAGTAGTATGGACAGCCAAGAGACCCAGTACTTC. Translating gives CASSMDSQETQYF.

The chain links TRBV7-2 to TRBJ2-3; D is unclear. Germline CDR1 is SGHTA and CDR2 is FQGNSA. V lost 2 bases and J lost 0, with 12 bases in between. This CDR3 is 16 amino acids long. The CDR3 protein is CASSLRVGHSTDTQYF. The CDR3 DNA sequence: TGTGCCAGCAGCTTACGAGTCGGGCATAGCACAGATACGCAGTATTTT.

This clonotype was observed a single time. The V and J genes are TRBV4-2 and TRBJ2-7; D gene uncertain. Germline-derived CDR1 and CDR2 are LGHNA and YNFKEQ. Trimming cost V 1 base and J 5 bases, with 6 bases left between them. CDR3 length equals 12 residues. Here the CDR3 DNA reads TGTGCCAGCAGCCAAGTCGAGCACGAGCAGTACTTC. This codes for CASSQVEHEQYF.

The chain carries TRBV20-1 and TRBJ1-4; 8 bases agree with TRBD1. Trimming removed 3 bases from V and 7 bases from J; junction bases left unmatched: 13. This CDR3 is built from 16 residues. Looked up from germline, CDR1 is DFQATT and CDR2 is SNEGSKA (reference sequence). The CDR3 DNA is TGCAGTGCTAGTGCCCGGTTACCAGGGGGCATTGAAAAACTGTTTTTT. This encodes CSASARLPGGIEKLFF.

The gene calls are TRBV11-2 and TRBJ2-2, with 9 nucleotides matching TRBD2. This CDR3 is 15 amino acids long. Germline-derived CDR1 and CDR2 are SGHAT and FQNNGV. The junction had 5 bases not matched to a gene; V was cut back by 3 bases and J by 6 bases. In DNA, the CDR3 is TGTGCCAGCAGCTTCTCCGGACTAGCGTCCGGGGAGCTGTTTTTT. Its protein is CASSFSGLASGELFF.

This rearrangement joins TRBV6-1 to TRBJ2-1; D call uncertain. The CDR3 spans 13 residues. Germline CDR1 reads MNHNS; CDR2 reads SASEGT. CDR3 sequence: CVTSDGPRREQFF. CDR3 bases: TGTGTGACTTCGGACGGTCCGCGTAGGGAGCAGTTCTTC.

The V call is TRBV7-9, the J call TRBJ2-2; D is unclear. Germline CDR1 is SEHNR and CDR2 is FQNEAQ (reference sequence). The CDR3 is 13 amino acids. V gave up 4 bases and J gave up 5 bases, with 8 bases separating them. CDR3 protein: CASSSTETGELFF. CDR3 sequence (DNA): TGTGCCAGCAGCTCCACAGAAACCGGGGAGCTGTTTTTT.

This sequence joins TRBV19 and TRBJ1-5; weak D call: TRBD1 (5 bases). The germline V gene has CDR1 LNHDA and CDR2 SQIVND (reference sequence). The CDR3 has 12 amino acids. Trimming shortened V by 3 bases and J by 11 bases, and 11 bases separated the two germline ends. CDR3 sequence (DNA): TGTGCCAGTAGTATCGCGGGCAGGGCCCAGCATTTT. Translation: CASSIAGRAQHF.

V is TRBV20-1 and J is TRBJ1-1; 7 bases fit TRBD1. Germline V gene sequence: CDR1 DFQATT, CDR2 SNEGSKA (reference sequence). The CDR3 sequence is 17 residues long. Trimming at V came to 2 bases and at J to 0 bases, leaving 12 bases not matched to a gene. CDR3 sequence reads: CSARRVAGGLLNTEAFF. CDR3 DNA sequence: TGCAGTGCTAGAAGGGTGGCAGGGGGGCTCCTGAACACTGAAGCTTTCTTT.

The chain carries TRBV19 and TRBJ1-3; D not certain. Germline V CDR1 and CDR2: LNHDA, SQIVND (reference sequence). V lost 4 bases, J lost 7 bases, and 11 bases lay in between. The CDR3 consists of 13 residues. CDR3 bases: TGTGCCAGTAGTAGAAGGCAGACGAACACCATATATTTT. It is translated as CASSRRQTNTIYF. The full variable domain, with the rest looked up from reference TRBV19 and TRBJ1-3, is DGGITQSPKYLFRKEGQNVTLSCEQNLNHDAMYWYRQDPGQGLRLIYYSQIVNDFQKGDIAEGYSVSREKKESFPLTVTSAQKNPTAFYLCASSRRQTNTIYFGEGSWLTVV.

The chain couples TRBV7-2 to TRBJ1-1, with D possibly matching TRBD1 (5 bases). V lost 6 bases, J lost 6 bases, and 14 bases lay in between. The V gene's germline CDR1 is SGHTA and CDR2 FQGNSA. This CDR3 has 13 residues. CDR3 in DNA: TGTGCCAGCAGGCCTCTGGGGCTGGCTGAAGCTTTCTTT. Its translation: CASRPLGLAEAFF.

The chain joins TRBV2 to TRBJ2-7, with D tentatively TRBD2 (5 bases). The germline V gene has CDR1 SNHLY and CDR2 FYNNEI. This CDR3 is 16 amino acids long. V lost 4 bases and J lost 5, with 21 bases in between. CDR3 amino acids: CASSVGLERWVDEQYV. Here the CDR3 DNA reads TGTGCCAGCAGTGTAGGCTTGGAGCGGTGGGTGGACGAGCAGTACGTC.

DNA for the CDR3: TGTGCCAGCAGCTACCCGGCACAGGCCCCCATGAACACTGAAGCTTTCTTT. Encoded protein: CASSYPAQAPMNTEAFF. The rearrangement uses TRBV6-5 and TRBJ1-1; the D gene is possibly TRBD1 (5 bases). Between the trimmed V and J ends, which lost 6 bases and 0 bases, there was a span of 20 bases. This CDR3 comprises 17 residues. Germline CDR1 is MNHEY and CDR2 is SVGAGI.

The chain links TRBV19 to TRBJ1-3; D is unresolved. In germline, CDR1 is LNHDA, CDR2 SQIVND (reference sequence). This CDR3 is built from 13 residues. V shed 7 bases and J shed 3 bases, with 10 bases lying between them. The CDR3 nucleotides read TGTGCCAGTATCCCTTGGGTTGGAAACACCATATATTTT. As protein: CASIPWVGNTIYF.

CDR3: CASSQGTVYGYTF. In DNA, the CDR3 is TGTGCCAGCAGCCAAGGGACAGTCTATGGCTACACCTTC. The rearrangement joins TRBV7-8 to TRBJ1-2; 7 bases are a match to TRBD1. This CDR3 region has 13 residues. V dropped 5 bases and J dropped 4; count of bases not matched to a gene: 4. Germline V CDR1 and CDR2: SGHVS, FQNEAQ.

This rearrangement joins TRBV7-9 to TRBJ2-2, with TRBD1 matching 7 bases. V was pared by 6 bases and J by 4 bases, with 14 bases of the junction left unmatched. This CDR3 contains 17 residues. CDR1 is SEHNR and CDR2 is FQNEAQ in the germline V gene (reference sequence). DNA of the CDR3: TGTGCCAGCAGAAGCCGGGACAGCCCCTCTTTCACCGGGGAGCTGTTTTTT. It is translated as CASRSRDSPSFTGELFF.

The count of this clonotype is one. The rearrangement uses TRBV20-1 and TRBJ1-3; D ambiguous. Trimming took 5 bases from V and 0 from J, leaving 17 bases between them. This CDR3 has 16 residues. Germline V gene data show CDR1 as DFQATT and CDR2 as SNEGSKA (reference sequence). The CDR3 bases are TGCAGTGCTCTGCCTTCGGTGGTAAACTCTGGAAACACCATATATTTT. This codes for CSALPSVVNSGNTIYF.

V usage is TRBV9 and J usage is TRBJ2-1; TRBD1 aligns across 7 bases. The CDR3 is 18 residues long. The germline V gene has CDR1 SGDLS and CDR2 YYNGEE. Trimming at V came to 0 bases and at J to 5 bases, leaving 14 bases not matched to a gene. The CDR3 here is CASSVALSTGIGDNEQFF. CDR3 bases: TGTGCCAGCAGCGTAGCTCTTTCGACAGGGATTGGGGACAATGAGCAGTTCTTC.

This clonotype was found a few times. The chain has TRBV18 and TRBJ1-1; D remains unclear. Germline assignment: CDR1 KGHSH and CDR2 LQKENI. CDR3 size: 14 residues. Trimming stripped 5 bases from V and 1 base from J, with 11 bases between. The CDR3 loop is CASSREDRNTEAFF. For the CDR3, the DNA is TGTGCCAGCTCAAGGGAGGATCGGAACACTGAAGCTTTCTTT.

V is TRBV20-1 and J is TRBJ1-1; 7 positions agree with TRBD1. CDR3 length equals 14 residues. Trimming cost V 1 base and J 3 bases; bases outside gene matches: 5. Germline values: CDR1 DFQATT, CDR2 SNEGSKA (reference sequence). In nucleotides, the CDR3 is TGCAGTGCTAGAGTTGCAGGGGGGGACACTGAAGCTTTCTTT. This gives the protein CSARVAGGDTEAFF.

This sequence joins TRBV4-1 and TRBJ1-4; D is undetermined. Trimming pared 0 bases from V and 14 bases from J, leaving 19 bases between. There are 15 residues in the CDR3. Germline V gene lookup returns CDR1 MGHRA and CDR2 YSYEKL. CDR3 sequence reads: CASSQEGRSPRTLFF. The CDR3 DNA sequence: TGCGCCAGCAGCCAAGAGGGGAGGAGCCCAAGAACTCTGTTTTTT.

V usage is TRBV5-1 and J usage is TRBJ1-1; D not certain. The CDR3 covers 14 residues. The V gene's germline CDR1 is SGHRS and CDR2 YFSETQ. Trimming shortened V by 0 bases and J by 5 bases, and 11 bases separated the two germline ends. The CDR3 protein is CASSLAMGQTEAFF. For the CDR3, the DNA is TGCGCCAGCAGCTTGGCCATGGGTCAGACTGAAGCTTTCTTT. Drawing the rest from reference TRBV5-1 and TRBJ1-1, the complete variable domain is KAGVTQTPRYLIKTRGQQVTLSCSPISGHRSVSWYQQTPGQGLQFLFEYFSETQRNKGNFPGRFSGRQFSNSRSEMNVSTLELGDSALYLCASSLAMGQTEAFFGQGTRLTVV.

The count of this clonotype is one. The gene calls are TRBV14 and TRBJ2-5, with unresolved D. There are 13 residues in the CDR3. Per the germline V gene, CDR1 is SGHDN and CDR2 is FVKESK. V was cut by 0 bases and J by 6 bases, with 8 bases left in between. CDR3 protein: CASSQDLVKTQYF. CDR3 bases: TGTGCCAGCAGCCAAGATTTGGTGAAGACCCAGTACTTC.

The rearrangement links TRBV27 to TRBJ1-2, with a weak D call TRBD1 (5 bases). Trimming removed 5 bases at V and 8 bases at J, with 18 bases between. Germline V lookup: CDR1 MNHEY, CDR2 SMNVEV (reference sequence). The CDR3 is made up of 14 amino acids. CDR3 coding DNA: TGTGCCAGCAGTCCGTCCGCAGGGCTAGGAGGCTACACCTTC. The encoded protein is CASSPSAGLGGYTF.

This clonotype was detected once. For the CDR3, the DNA is TGTGCCAGCAGCCAAGTCGATAGGTTTGGTGAGCAGTTCTTC. Its protein product is CASSQVDRFGEQFF. The chain is built from TRBV3-1 and TRBJ2-1; D unresolved. This CDR3 has 14 amino acids. Germline values: CDR1 LGHDT, CDR2 YNNKEL (reference sequence). V gave up 1 base and J gave up 9 bases, with 13 bases separating them.

The chain employs TRBV3-1 and TRBJ2-1; 7 bases are shared with TRBD2. Unmatched junction bases numbered 8, after V lost 0 bases and J lost 12 bases. CDR3 length equals 14 residues. The germline V gene has CDR1 LGHDT and CDR2 YNNKEL (reference sequence). CDR3 in DNA: TGTGCCAGCAGCCAAGATGCGGGGGTAAGGGGGCAGTTCTTC. This sequence encodes CASSQDAGVRGQFF.